This entry features one TCR beta chain sequence. Its binding antigen is unknown. Base-call qualities are not available, and no considerably larger clone is one nucleotide away. Patients with a history of autoimmune disease or receiving systemic immunosuppression were excluded from the trial. Peripheral blood for TCR sequencing was collected from all dose cohorts at baseline, on cycle 4 day 1, and on cycle 7 day 1. The samples were taken from a phase I, first-in-human, multicenter, open-label dose-escalation trial of ivuxolimab. Adults with locally advanced or metastatic melanoma, renal cell, hepatocellular, or head and neck squamous cell carcinoma were enrolled in the trial. Before TCR sequencing, CD4+ T cells and CD8+ T cells from peripheral blood were sorted into separate populations. The CDR3, from cysteine to phenylalanine, totals 13 residues. Left in the record is the CDR3 DNA by itself, 39 bases read in frame from the first base.

These data originate in a study of OX40 agonist ivuxolimab in advanced cancers. Concerning the study at large: Ivuxolimab was a fully human IgG2 agonistic monoclonal antibody targeting the costimulatory receptor OX40 (CD134). Partial responses were achieved by three dose-escalation patients, of whom one had hepatocellular carcinoma and two had cutaneous melanoma. Intravenous ivuxolimab was administered to patients every 2 weeks at six dose levels: 0.01, 0.1, 0.3, 1.5, 3 and 10 mg/kg. A male proportion of 75% to 85% and a mean age of approximately 60 years, ranging from roughly 20 to 80, were recorded for the dose-escalation cohort. Patients were allowed to have had prior anti-PD-1, anti-PD-L1 or anti-CTLA-4 therapy, and approximately 41% of the dose-escalation patients had previously received checkpoint inhibitors. Among the roughly 50 dose-escalation patients, roughly 20 had hepatocellular carcinoma, around 15 melanoma, 9 renal cell carcinoma and 9 head and neck cancer. Peripheral TCRbeta sequencing was intended to test whether TCR sequence diversity was altered and clonal T-cell expansion was caused by ivuxolimab. The paper covers the monotherapy dose-escalation part of the phase I ivuxolimab trial, which included N of about 50 patients.

Genomic DNA was isolated from the sorted cells so that the TCRbeta CDR3 region could be sequenced. TCRbeta CDR3 regions were sequenced using the immunoSEQ Assay. TCRdb carries this immuneACCESS record with in-frame sequences only. Its versions omit some clonotypes, under half of them owing to an unresolved V gene in the studies checked, with the rest unexplained. The sample data list roughly 80,000 clones, and 85% of these were observed just once. The biggest ten clones account for under 0.75% of the sample. The investigation overall reported the following: After ivuxolimab, more expanded clones were found on average in CD8+ T cells than in CD4+ T cells. Low levels of normalized T-cell clonal expansion were also seen in some patients who did not respond. Partial responders in the 0.1-3.0 mg/kg groups had among the lowest normalized peripheral clonal expansion, especially among CD8+ T cells. At doses of 0.1 to 3.0 mg/kg, clonal expansion of both CD4+ and CD8+ T cells in blood was seen between baseline and week 6. Which antigens the clonally expanded peripheral T cells were specific for was not determined.

Sequencing was performed on CD4+ or CD8+ T cells sorted from blood, taken in a trial of the OX40 agonist ivuxolimab. The TCR originated in an adult with an advanced solid tumor such as melanoma, head and neck, liver or kidney cancer. Here the chain combines TRBV21-1 and TRBJ1-2; the table calls TRBD1, which could not be checked here. TRBV21-1 is labeled a pseudogene. This receptor has the CDR3 CASSSPGGCGYTF. DNA sequence: TGTGCCAGCAGCTCTCCAGGGGGCTGTGGCTACACCTTC.